Listed below are T cell receptor beta chains from one sample, sequenced in a study of beta chain features in type 1 diabetes. This table comes from immunoSEQ multiplex PCR, and its TCRdb copy is limited to in-frame clones, with some not included. The table records around 15,000 clones, less than 60% of them present only once. Sequenced sample: stem cell memory CD4+ T cells from blood. These receptors were collected from a woman aged 18-35 years in good health. Each CDR3 is given with its conserved first and last residue. Fields, in order: J gene, D gene, V gene, clone size, CDR3 DNA, CDR3 protein. The D gene is left open where the match is weak. Some rows mark clone size as missing; the rest say once, few, many or name a class of expanded clone.

TRBJ2-7 | - | TRBV11-2 | - | TGTGCCAGCAGGCGCACCGCCGGGACAACATCCTACGAGCAGTACTTC | CASRRTAGTTSYEQYF
TRBJ1-4 | TRBD1 | TRBV28 | - | TGTGCCAGCAGGCCCCAGGACAGGCCCTTTGAAAAACTGTTTTTT | CASRPQDRPFEKLFF
TRBJ2-7 | - | TRBV11-1 | - | TGTGCCAGCAGCCGACAGTGGGCAGGGCCCCCCTACGAGCAGTACTTC | CASSRQWAGPPYEQYF
TRBJ2-7 | - | TRBV5-1 | - | TGCGCCAGCAGCTTGGAGTGGGAGTTCGACGAGCAGTACTTC | CASSLEWEFDEQYF
TRBJ2-7 | TRBD1 | TRBV6-6 | - | TGTGCCAGCCGCCTCCCACAGGGGGACGAGCAGTACTTC | CASRLPQGDEQYF
TRBJ2-2 | - | TRBV18 | - | TGTGCCAGCTCACTCGGACAGACGAACACCGGGGAGCTGTTTTTT | CASSLGQTNTGELFF
TRBJ2-6 | TRBD1 | TRBV11-2 | - | TGTGCCAGCAGCCGACTACAGGGGGCCGGGGCCAACGTCCTGACTTTC | CASSRLQGAGANVLTF
TRBJ2-7 | - | TRBV30 | - | TGTGCCTGGAGTCCCGCGGAGGGGGGGGGTTACGAGCAGTACTTC | CAWSPAEGGGYEQYF
TRBJ1-2 | - | TRBV6-1 | - | TGTGCCAGCAGTGAAACGTCCCGCGTCTATGGCTACACCTTC | CASSETSRVYGYTF
TRBJ1-5 | TRBD1 | TRBV7-2 | - | TGTGCCAGCAGCTTCGGGACAGGGAATAGCAATCAGCCCCAGCATTTT | CASSFGTGNSNQPQHF
TRBJ2-3 | TRBD2 | TRBV11-2 | - | TGTGCCAGCAGCTTAAGAGGACTAGCGTTGAGCACAGATACGCAGTATTTT | CASSLRGLALSTDTQYF
TRBJ1-6 | - | TRBV2 | - | TGTGCCAGCAGTGTACGGCCGACACATTCACCCCTCCACTTT | CASSVRPTHSPLHF
TRBJ2-5 | TRBD1 | TRBV5-5 | - | TGTGCCAGCAGCCCGACAGGGGGGGAGACCCAGTACTTC | CASSPTGGETQYF
TRBJ2-3 | - | TRBV19 | - | TGTGCCAGTAGTATACGGTCCTGGGATACGCAGTATTTT | CASSIRSWDTQYF
TRBJ2-1 | - | TRBV19 | - | TGTGCCAGTAGTAGACTCGATGTGGGCAATGAGCAGTTCTTC | CASSRLDVGNEQFF
TRBJ1-5 | - | TRBV5-1 | - | TGCGCCAGCAGCTTAGGAGGGGCCAATCAGCCCCAGCATTTT | CASSLGGANQPQHF
TRBJ2-7 | TRBD2 | TRBV7-2 | - | TGTGCCAGCAGCTCCAAACGTATAGCGGGGGCTTCCCCTCTTTACGAGCAGTACTTC | CASSSKRIAGASPLYEQYF
TRBJ1-6 | - | TRBV6-6 | - | TGTGCCAGCGGAGCAAGCTCCTATAATTCACCCCTCCACTTT | CASGASSYNSPLHF
TRBJ1-1 | TRBD1 | TRBV27 | - | TGTGCCAGCAGTTCGCCCATTTCAAGGGGGCTTAAGGCCCTAAACACTGAAGCTTTCTTT | CASSSPISRGLKALNTEAFF
TRBJ2-7 | TRBD1 | TRBV15 | - | TGTGCCACCAGCAGAGATCGAAGCCAAGGGGGACAGGCCCCTCCCTACTTC | CATSRDRSQGGQAPPYF
TRBJ2-7 | TRBD1 | TRBV4-1 | few | TGCGCCAGCAGCCGAGGTGGGACAGGGCCCTACGAGCAGTACTTC | CASSRGGTGPYEQYF
TRBJ2-3 | TRBD2 | TRBV7-9 | few | TGTGCCAGCAGCTTAGGGACTAGCGGGGTGATTAGCACAGATACGCAGTATTTT | CASSLGTSGVISTDTQYF